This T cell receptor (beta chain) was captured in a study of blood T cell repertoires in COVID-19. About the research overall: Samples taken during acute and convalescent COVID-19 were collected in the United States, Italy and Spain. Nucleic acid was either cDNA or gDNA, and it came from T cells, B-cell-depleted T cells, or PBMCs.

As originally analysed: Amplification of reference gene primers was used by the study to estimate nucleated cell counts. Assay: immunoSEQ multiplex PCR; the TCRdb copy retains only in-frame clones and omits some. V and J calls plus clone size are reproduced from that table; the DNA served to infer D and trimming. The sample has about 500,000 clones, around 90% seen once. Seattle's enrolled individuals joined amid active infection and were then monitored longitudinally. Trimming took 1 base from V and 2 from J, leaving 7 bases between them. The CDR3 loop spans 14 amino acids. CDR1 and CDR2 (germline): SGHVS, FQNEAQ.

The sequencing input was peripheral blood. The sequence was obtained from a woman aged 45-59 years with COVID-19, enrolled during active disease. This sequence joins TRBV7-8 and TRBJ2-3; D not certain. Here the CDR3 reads CASSLVASTDTQYF. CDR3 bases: TGTGCCAGCAGCTTAGTAGCCTCCACAGATACGCAGTATTTT. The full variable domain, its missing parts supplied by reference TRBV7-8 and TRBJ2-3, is GAGVSQSPRYKVAKRGQDVALRCDPISGHVSLFWYQQALGQGPEFLTYFQNEAQLDKSGLPSDRFFAERPEGSVSTLKIQRTQQEDSAVYLCASSLVASTDTQYFGPGTRLTVL.